The 18 T cell receptor beta chains below come from one sample, sequenced in a study of CD8 T cells in Susac syndrome. It was with random hexamers that 0.5 to 1 ug RNA was reverse transcribed. Via MiXCR, TCRdb re-called the immunoSEQ multiplex PCR reads, giving one row per CDR3 protein. There are around 140,000 distinct CDR3 sequences in the sample; 75% to 90% occur only once, and 0.45% to 0.65% lies in the top ten. The sample comprised CD8+ T cells from PBMCs. The receptors were gathered from a human donor with multiple sclerosis.

The CDR3 sequence: CASSLFGGPMGNEQFF. DNA for the CDR3: TGTGCCAGCAGCTTATTCGGAGGCCCCATGGGCAATGAGCAGTTCTTC. This chain uses TRBV7-9 with TRBJ2-1, with TRBD2 as a possible D gene (5 bases). Trimming took off 2 bases at V and 6 bases at J, with 17 bases between the two ends. Germline assignment: CDR1 SEHNR and CDR2 FQNEAQ (reference sequence). This CDR3 is 16 amino acids long.

The chain couples TRBV5-4 to TRBJ2-5, with 10 bases fitting TRBD2. CDR1 and CDR2 (germline): SGHNT, YYREEE (reference sequence). V lost 1 base to trimming and J lost 3 bases; unmatched junction nucleotides: 9. This CDR3 is built from 17 residues. Written as DNA, the CDR3 is TGTGCCAGCAGCTTGTCCCGGCGAGGACTAGCGGAAGAGACCCAGTACTTC. Amino acid sequence: CASSLSRRGLAEETQYF.

This chain uses TRBV29-1 with TRBJ1-2, with TRBD1 as a possible D gene (5 bases). Trimming left V 3 bases short and J 5 bases short, with 19 bases between. Looked up from germline, CDR1 is SQVTM and CDR2 is ANQGSEA. CDR3 length: 15 residues. This CDR3 is CSVEALTQANYGYTF. The CDR3 bases are TGCAGCGTTGAGGCCCTAACACAGGCGAATTATGGCTACACCTTC.

V gene TRBV6-6 combines with J gene TRBJ2-1; D gene ambiguous. CDR1 and CDR2 (germline): MNHNY, SVGAGI (reference sequence). The CDR3 totals 14 residues. The V end was cut by 0 bases, the J end by 7 bases, with 10 bases between. As DNA, the CDR3 is TGTGCCAGCAGTTACTCTCGAATCGGGAATGAGCAGTTCTTC. Its translation is CASSYSRIGNEQFF.

The chain couples TRBV6-1 to TRBJ1-1, with D perhaps TRBD1 (5 bases). Germline V CDR1 and CDR2: MNHNS, SASEGT. The V and J ends lost 6 bases and 2 bases respectively, with 22 bases between them. The CDR3 sequence is 17 residues long. CDR3 DNA sequence: TGTGCCAGCAGCCCCTCCGCAGGGTTCAGTTACAACACTGAAGCTTTCTTT. Protein sequence: CASSPSAGFSYNTEAFF.

This clonotype was counted between two and nine times. The chain couples TRBV6-5 to TRBJ1-2, with 8 positions matching TRBD1. The germline CDR1 and CDR2 sequences are MNHEY and SVGAGI. This CDR3 comprises 14 residues. The V and J ends lost 2 bases and 4 bases, in that order; junction bases with no gene match: 3. The CDR3 nucleotides are TGTGCCAGCAGTTACATGACAGGGGCCTATGGCTACACCTTC. It encodes CASSYMTGAYGYTF.

The CDR3 DNA sequence: TGTGCCAGCAGCGTAGATGACAGGGGCAACGAAAAACTGTTTTTT. Protein: CASSVDDRGNEKLFF. The V and J genes are TRBV9 and TRBJ1-4, with 8 bases matching TRBD1. Trimming took 0 bases from V and 8 from J; bases not matched to a gene: 6. The CDR3 sequence is 15 residues long. Germline V gene data show CDR1 as SGDLS and CDR2 as YYNGEE.

This clonotype has only a few counts. This rearrangement joins TRBV4-1 to TRBJ2-1; TRBD1 aligns across 8 bases. There are 15 residues in the CDR3. J was trimmed by 0 bases and V by 6 bases; bases with no gene match: 4. Germline V gene lookup returns CDR1 MGHRA and CDR2 YSYEKL. The CDR3 bases are TGCGCCAGCAGTCTCACAGGGGGCTCCTACAATGAGCAGTTCTTC. Residues: CASSLTGGSYNEQFF.

The V call is TRBV6-2 or TRBV6-3, the J call TRBJ1-1; maybe TRBD1 (5 bases). V shed 2 bases and J shed 0 bases, with 7 bases lying between them. Germline V lookup: CDR1 MNHEY, CDR2 SVGEGT. The CDR3 sequence is 14 residues long. The chain's CDR3 is CASSYGTVNTEAFF. The CDR3 region has the DNA TGTGCCAGCAGTTACGGGACGGTGAACACTGAAGCTTTCTTT.

V usage is TRBV5-1 and J usage is TRBJ1-4, with D uncertain. There are 14 residues in the CDR3. Trimming removed 4 bases from V and 7 bases from J, with 14 bases in between. The V gene's germline CDR1 is SGHRS and CDR2 YFSETQ. The CDR3, as DNA: TGCGCCAGCAGCCCCCTTCGGCTGGGTGAAAAACTGTTTTTT. It translates to CASSPLRLGEKLFF. The complete variable domain, with remaining parts taken from reference TRBV5-1 and TRBJ1-4, reads KAGVTQTPRYLIKTRGQQVTLSCSPISGHRSVSWYQQTPGQGLQFLFEYFSETQRNKGNFPGRFSGRQFSNSRSEMNVSTLELGDSALYLCASSPLRLGEKLFFGSGTQLSVL.

The chain combines TRBV7-3 with TRBJ1-1; D might be TRBD1 (5 bases). The CDR3 has 15 residues. Per the germline V gene, CDR1 is SGHTA and CDR2 is FQGTGA. Trimming removed 5 bases at V and 0 bases at J, with 13 bases between. CDR3 nucleotide sequence: TGTGCCAGCAGCCTTGGGACGGTAATGAACACTGAAGCTTTCTTT. It specifies CASSLGTVMNTEAFF. The complete variable domain, with remaining parts taken from reference TRBV7-3 and TRBJ1-1, reads GAGVSQTPSNKVTEKGKYVELRCDPISGHTALYWYRQSLGQGPEFLIYFQGTGAADDSGLPNDRFFAVRPEGSVSTLKIQRTERGDSAVYLCASSLGTVMNTEAFFGQGTRLTVV.

To note about this clonotype: Germline and junction disagree at one end, which may indicate a read error. The chain joins TRBV6-6 to TRBJ2-5; no clear D. Germline CDR1 and CDR2: MNHNY and SVGAGI (reference sequence). This CDR3 has 15 residues. The CDR3 spells CASRAPDGIQETQYF. CDR3 nucleotides: TGTGCCAGCAGAGCCCCGGACGGTATACAAGAGACCCAATACTTC.

This clonotype appeared many times. This chain connects TRBV4-2 to TRBJ2-1; D is unresolved. The CDR3 sequence is 12 residues long. Germline CDR1 is LGHNA and CDR2 is YNFKEQ. The V gene lost 3 bases and the J gene lost 8 bases, with 8 bases spanning the gap. Here the CDR3 reads CASSQSGYEQFF. In DNA form, the CDR3 reads TGTGCCAGCAGCCAGAGTGGCTATGAGCAGTTCTTC.

V gene TRBV28 combines with J gene TRBJ2-2, with D tentatively TRBD1 (5 bases). The ends were cut back, 7 bases at V and 3 bases at J, with 9 bases in the middle. Germline assignment: CDR1 MDHEN and CDR2 SYDVKM. CDR3 length equals 13 residues. The CDR3 coding sequence is TGTGCCAGCAAGGGCAGGGACACCGGGGAGCTGTTTTTT. Protein product: CASKGRDTGELFF. Combining the CDR3 with reference TRBV28 and TRBJ2-2 gives the whole variable domain DVKVTQSSRYLVKRTGEKVFLECVQDMDHENMFWYRQDPGLGLRLIYFSYDVKMKEKGDIPEGYSVSREKKERFSLILESASTNQTSMYLCASKGRDTGELFFGEGSRLTVL.

The CDR3 region has the DNA TGTGCCAGCAGCCAAGATGCACCCGGACAGGGGATGTTTTTT. This encodes CASSQDAPGQGMFF. This chain uses TRBV3-1 with TRBJ1-4; TRBD1 agrees at 9 bases. The CDR3 has 14 residues. Germline CDR1 reads LGHDT; CDR2 reads YNNKEL (reference sequence). V lost 0 bases to trimming and J lost 15 bases; unmatched junction nucleotides: 8.

The chain is built from TRBV7-2 and TRBJ1-1; tentatively, D is TRBD1 (5 bases). The CDR3 spans 14 residues. V gave up 5 bases and J gave up 8 bases, with 18 bases separating them. Looked up from germline, CDR1 is SGHTA and CDR2 is FQGNSA. CDR3 coding DNA: TGTGCCAGCAGCCCCCTGCCGGGGCCGGTGGAAGCTTTCTTT. Encoded protein: CASSPLPGPVEAFF.

This clonotype was counted a single time. V gene TRBV24-1 combines with J gene TRBJ2-1, with TRBD1 identical over 7 bases. Germline V gene sequence: CDR1 KGHDR, CDR2 SFDVKD. V trimming: 3 bases; J trimming: 9 bases; junction bases outside the gene matches: 13. The CDR3 spans 16 residues. The CDR3 sequence is CATSDKTGLGALEQFF. The CDR3, as DNA: TGTGCCACCAGTGATAAGACAGGGCTGGGGGCCCTTGAGCAGTTCTTC.

The chain joins TRBV2 to TRBJ2-3; 9 bases are shared with TRBD2. The CDR3 loop spans 17 amino acids. Germline V lookup: CDR1 SNHLY, CDR2 FYNNEI. After removal of 10 bases from V and 0 bases from J, the junction contained 14 bases not matched to a gene. The CDR3 loop is CANWGLAALFSTDTQYF. For the CDR3, the DNA is TGTGCCAATTGGGGACTAGCAGCCCTCTTTAGCACAGATACGCAGTATTTT.